The 8 T cell receptor beta chains in this list originate from one sample, sequenced in a study of blood T cell repertoires in COVID-19. Only in-frame clones appear in the TCRdb table, and some are missing; sequencing was by immunoSEQ multiplex PCR. The sample includes about 130,000 clones, about 89% of them seen just once. Sequenced: peripheral blood. Source of these receptors: a man in his sixties with COVID-19, enrolled during active disease.

The gene calls are TRBV5-1 and TRBJ2-7; the match to TRBD2 covers 7 bases. CDR3 length equals 13 residues. Germline CDR1 reads SGHRS; CDR2 reads YFSETQ. V lost 0 bases, J lost 6 bases, and 3 bases stayed unmatched. The CDR3: CASSLGLATEQYF. CDR3 nucleotide sequence: TGCGCCAGCAGCTTGGGACTAGCAACCGAGCAGTACTTC.

The chain recombines TRBV9 with TRBJ1-1; 8 bases line up with TRBD1. The CDR3 contains 16 residues. The germline V gene encodes CDR1 SGDLS and CDR2 YYNGEE. V gave up 4 bases and J gave up 4 bases; unmatched junction bases: 12. The CDR3 bases are TGTGCCAGCAGCCCCCAATTGGCAGGGGGCGGCACTGAAGCTTTCTTT. Amino acids: CASSPQLAGGGTEAFF.

This clone was detected only once. The J gene is TRBJ2-7, the V gene TRBV7-2, with 9 positions matching TRBD1. The CDR3 totals 13 residues. V shed 5 bases, J shed 5 bases, and the junction held 4 bases outside the gene matches. CDR1 and CDR2 from the germline V gene are SGHTA and FQGNSA. Written as DNA, the CDR3 is TGTGCCAGCAGCCCGGACAGGGGCGACGAGCAGTACTTC. Amino acids: CASSPDRGDEQYF. The full variable domain, with the rest looked up from reference TRBV7-2 and TRBJ2-7, is GAGVSQSPSNKVTEKGKDVELRCDPISGHTALYWYRQSLGQGLEFLIYFQGNSAPDKSGLPSDRFSAERTGGSVSTLTIQRTQQEDSAVYLCASSPDRGDEQYFGPGTRLTVT.

The chain has TRBV5-1 and TRBJ2-6; D remains ambiguous. The CDR3 is made up of 15 amino acids. V lost 2 bases and J lost 0, with 6 bases in between. Germline values: CDR1 SGHRS, CDR2 YFSETQ. DNA for the CDR3: TGCGCCAGCAGCTTACAGCTCTCTGGGGCCAACGTCCTGACTTTC. Its protein is CASSLQLSGANVLTF.

The V gene is TRBV25-1, the J gene TRBJ1-4; the D gene is possibly TRBD1 (5 bases). V lost 1 base and J 8 bases, leaving 23 bases between the germline ends. The CDR3 consists of 18 residues. Germline V lookup: CDR1 MGHDK, CDR2 SYGVNS. CDR3 protein: CASSEWPAGRWVREKLFF. CDR3 in DNA: TGTGCCAGCAGTGAATGGCCGGCAGGGAGGTGGGTAAGGGAAAAACTGTTTTTT.

The CDR3 loop is CASSPSGPRQMEGYTF. CDR3 DNA sequence: TGCGCCAGCAGTCCTAGCGGGCCAAGACAAATGGAGGGCTACACCTTC. The chain has TRBV4-1 and TRBJ1-2; D gene unclear. The germline V gene encodes CDR1 MGHRA and CDR2 YSYEKL. Trimming took off 6 bases at V and 8 bases at J, with 25 bases between the two ends. This CDR3 is built from 16 residues.

This rearrangement joins TRBV5-1 to TRBJ2-3; weak D call: TRBD1 (6 bases). The germline V and J ends were trimmed by 3 bases and 0 bases, with 14 bases remaining between them. The germline V gene has CDR1 SGHRS and CDR2 YFSETQ. This CDR3 has 16 amino acids. CDR3 sequence: CASSSFSRGSTDTQYF. DNA of the CDR3: TGCGCCAGCAGCTCGTTCAGCAGGGGCAGCACAGATACGCAGTATTTT.

The CDR3: CASSPKQGGSTEAFF. Written as DNA, the CDR3 is TGTGCCAGCTCACCGAAACAGGGAGGGAGTACTGAAGCTTTCTTT. This chain links TRBV18 with TRBJ1-1, with a possible D match to TRBD1 (6 bases). This CDR3 is built from 15 residues. V was shortened by 3 bases and J by 5 bases, with 16 bases between the two germline ends. In germline, CDR1 is KGHSH, CDR2 LQKENI.